The clone carrying this TCR beta chain was detected only a few times. The source of the sample is a study of human T cells and chemical hapten exposure. Time point given: pre-sensitization, week 0. The treatment: therapeutic diphenylcyclopropenone sensitization with weekly scalp DPC. The CDR3 sequence is 12 residues long. V was trimmed by 5 bases and J by 8 bases, leaving 12 bases between them. Per the germline V gene, CDR1 is MNHEY and CDR2 is SMNVEV (reference sequence). TCRdb fed the RACE reads into MiXCR, producing one record per CDR3 protein. The table has over 300,000 distinct CDR3 sequences, around 5.5% seen once.

The rearrangement uses TRBV27 and TRBJ1-2; D remains ambiguous. The sequencing here drew on whole blood, taken in connection with sensitization to the hapten diphenylcyclopropenone (DPC). The TCR comes from a woman in her forties or fifties with alopecia areata. Some clones in this sample may be carry-over from other donors' samples. The CDR3 DNA reads as TGTGCCAGCAGTCCAGATATGAGGGGCTACACCTTC. Translating it yields CASSPDMRGYTF.